One and the same sample provided the 10 T cell receptor beta chains below, sequenced in a study of T cells in Graves' hyperthyroidism and ophthalmopathy. Researchers took RNA transcripts and amplified the TCR beta CDR3 regions from them. When the TCR CDR3 underwent first-round RT-PCR, the HTBI primer set was used. TCRdb fed the multiplex PCR reads into MiXCR, producing one record per CDR3 protein. The profile covers a few hundred thousand distinct CDR3 sequences, with 15% to 20% appearing a single time and over 35% taken by the ten largest. The sequenced sample was blood. These receptor sequences come from a man aged 18 to 30 with Graves' ophthalmopathy.

The chain employs TRBV18 and TRBJ2-6; a possible D gene is TRBD1 (6 bases). V gave up 0 bases and J gave up 11 bases, with 14 bases separating them. Looked up from germline, CDR1 is KGHSH and CDR2 is LQKENI. The CDR3 contains 15 residues. The CDR3 loop is CASSPPGAKVDVLTF. DNA of the CDR3: TGTGCCAGCTCACCACCGGGGGCGAAAGTTGACGTCCTGACTTTC.

The rearrangement joins TRBV19 to TRBJ2-7, with D possibly TRBD1 on 5 matching bases. The CDR3 length is 15 residues. V lost 1 base to trimming and J lost 6 bases, with 16 bases between them. The germline V gene encodes CDR1 LNHDA and CDR2 SQIVND (reference sequence). The CDR3 region is CASSIGAKGIVEQYF. The CDR3 DNA reads as TGTGCCAGTAGTATAGGGGCGAAGGGGATCGTCGAGCAGTACTTC. Drawing the rest from reference TRBV19 and TRBJ2-7, the complete variable domain is DGGITQSPKYLFRKEGQNVTLSCEQNLNHDAMYWYRQDPGQGLRLIYYSQIVNDFQKGDIAEGYSVSREKKESFPLTVTSAQKNPTAFYLCASSIGAKGIVEQYFGPGTRLTVT.

With respect to this clonotype: The junction departs from germline at one end; a sequencing error may be responsible. The chain couples TRBV12-3 or TRBV12-4 to TRBJ2-2, with D tentatively TRBD2 (5 bases). This CDR3 has 11 amino acids. CDR3 in DNA: TGTGCCAGCAGCATGGACTCTCTTACCATTTTT. It is translated as CASSMDSLTIF.

The rearrangement joins TRBV9 to TRBJ2-2; the D gene is possibly TRBD2 (6 bases). CDR3 length equals 17 residues. V lost 1 base to trimming and J lost 5 bases, with 18 bases between them. Germline V gene data show CDR1 as SGDLS and CDR2 as YYNGEE. CDR3 in DNA: TGTGCCAGCAGCGTATCGGGTCTGGGGGGTACGACCGGGGAGCTGTTTTTT. Residues: CASSVSGLGGTTGELFF.

This chain joins TRBV29-1 and TRBJ1-1; TRBD1 matches 8 bases. This CDR3 has 16 residues. Germline-derived CDR1 and CDR2 are SQVTM and ANQGSEA. After removal of 2 bases from V and 4 bases from J, the junction contained 12 bases not matched to a gene. In nucleotides, the CDR3 is TGCAGCGTTGAACGACGGGGGGCAGGGGGCCCCACTGAAGCTTTCTTT. As protein: CSVERRGAGGPTEAFF. Combining the CDR3 with reference TRBV29-1 and TRBJ1-1 gives the whole variable domain SAVISQKPSRDICQRGTSLTIQCQVDSQVTMMFWYRQQPGQSLTLIATANQGSEATYESGFVIDKFPISRPNLTFSTLTVSNMSPEDSSIYLCSVERRGAGGPTEAFFGQGTRLTVV.

This clonotype turned up a few times. The genes are TRBV28 and TRBJ2-1; 8 nucleotides line up with TRBD2. V was pared by 2 bases and J by 9 bases, with 6 bases of the junction left unmatched. The CDR3 length is 14 residues. CDR1 is MDHEN and CDR2 is SYDVKM in the germline V gene. The CDR3 sequence: CASSLRGGPGEQFF. DNA for the CDR3: TGTGCCAGCAGTTTACGGGGGGGGCCTGGTGAGCAGTTCTTC.

This chain connects TRBV5-1 to TRBJ2-2; TRBD2 agrees at 9 bases. The germline V gene has CDR1 SGHRS and CDR2 YFSETQ. The J segment lost 5 bases and the V segment lost 4 bases, leaving 9 bases of the junction unmatched. CDR3 length equals 16 residues. The CDR3 region has the DNA TGCGCCAGCAGCCTATTAGCGGGGGCCGGAACCGGGGAGCTGTTTTTT. It specifies CASSLLAGAGTGELFF.

This clonotype was recorded many times. The chain recombines TRBV12-5 with TRBJ1-1; the match to TRBD1 covers 7 bases. CDR1 is LGHNT, CDR2 FRNRAP, per germline. The CDR3 covers 13 residues. The V gene end was trimmed by 5 bases and the J gene end by 6 bases; junction bases not matched to a gene: 6. CDR3 DNA sequence: TGTGCTAGTGGTAACAGGGGAAGGGCTGAAGCTTTCTTT. This encodes CASGNRGRAEAFF.

This clonotype came up many times. V gene TRBV20-1 combines with J gene TRBJ1-2; tentative D call: TRBD1 (6 bases). Germline V lookup: CDR1 DFQATT, CDR2 SNEGSKA (reference sequence). V lost 0 bases and J 6 bases, leaving 17 bases between the germline ends. The CDR3 runs 15 residues. DNA for the CDR3: TGCAGTGCTAGAGACCCAAAGGGGGGAGGGAATGGCTACACCTTC. Protein product: CSARDPKGGGNGYTF.

The chain couples TRBV2 to TRBJ1-6; 7 nucleotides align to TRBD1. CDR3 length equals 15 residues. Unmatched junction bases numbered 10, after V lost 6 bases and J lost 8 bases. Germline assignment: CDR1 SNHLY and CDR2 FYNNEI. CDR3 nucleotides: TGTGCCAGCAGCGCAACAGGGGATGGGGATTCACCCCTCCACTTT. Protein product: CASSATGDGDSPLHF.